This T cell receptor (beta chain) was recovered during a study of T cells in Graves' hyperthyroidism and ophthalmopathy. RNA transcripts provided the source from which TCR beta CDR3 regions were amplified. First-round RT-PCR of the TCR CDR3 relied on the HTBI primer set. From the multiplex PCR reads, TCRdb called clonotypes with MiXCR, one entry per CDR3 protein. The sample consists of about 290,000 distinct CDR3 sequences, roughly 14% of them appearing once. V shed 11 bases and J shed 6 bases, with 22 bases lying between them. Looked up from germline, CDR1 is KGHDR and CDR2 is SFDVKD. This CDR3 has 14 amino acids. It was uncontrolled infection, other autoimmune disease, pregnancy or lactation that excluded patients. Clinical symptoms, serum thyroxine, TRAb, thyroid ultrasound and orbital computed tomography established diagnosis. Preceding any ophthalmopathy symptoms, the blood sample dates from first hyperthyroidism diagnosis.

Sequenced: blood. This sequence joins TRBV24-1 and TRBJ2-7, with D perhaps TRBD2 (6 bases). The receptor's source is a woman in her 30s with Graves' hyperthyroidism that later progressed to Graves' ophthalmopathy. CDR3 sequence (DNA): TGTGCCATAGCGGAGGGGAGGTATCCAGCCGAGCAGTACTTC. It yields the protein CAIAEGRYPAEQYF.